This T cell receptor (beta chain) was captured in a study of Graves' ophthalmopathy and Graves' hyperthyroidism (dated by TCRdb to the late 2010s). At the level of the whole study: Peripheral blood samples were taken at the time of initial diagnosis, before any treatment was given. TCR beta repertoire signatures were used to distinguish Graves' ophthalmopathy from Graves' hyperthyroidism and to predict progression to ophthalmopathy. In total, approximately 140 blood samples were TCR-sequenced: approximately 42 ophthalmopathy, 80 or so hyperthyroidism and some 17 hyperthyroidism-to-ophthalmopathy patients. To explore V-J signatures that separate ophthalmopathy from hyperthyroidism, a discovery set of 100 patients was enrolled, consisting of under 50 with ophthalmopathy and roughly 60 with stable hyperthyroidism. For independent validation, a separate cohort was made up of 18 hyperthyroidism patients plus 17 patients who later progressed from hyperthyroidism to ophthalmopathy. T-cell repertoires of thyroid tissue and blood were compared in 5 or 6 hyperthyroidism patients. After sampling, hyperthyroidism patients received methimazole starting at 30 mg daily, and ophthalmopathy patients received high-dose intravenous methylprednisolone.

Overall study outcomes, separate from this receptor: No statistical method was used to predetermine the sample size, and group allocation was not hidden from the investigators. Most expanded thyroid clonotypes with a frequency above 0.001 also appeared in blood, which suggests that blood repertoires may reflect the immune response in the thyroid. In validation, the model predicted ophthalmopathy progression with more than 55% sensitivity and around 72% specificity; roughly 12 predicted patients were CT-confirmed with GO in a median of approximately six months. In cross-validation, the 13-signature model distinguished ophthalmopathy from stable hyperthyroidism with 85% to 90% sensitivity and nearly 82% specificity, and in the test set the corresponding values were roughly 80% and 76%.

V and J lose 2 bases and 4 bases, and a span of 8 bases separates them. The germline V gene yields ENHRY for CDR1 and SYGVKD for CDR2. The CDR3 runs 13 residues from the cysteine to the phenylalanine. Of all the DNA, just the CDR3 is kept, 39 bases in frame from base 1. TCR beta CDR3 regions were amplified from RNA transcripts for repertoire sequencing. A first-round RT-PCR used HTBI primers with the Qiagen OneStep RT-PCR kit, followed by a second-round multiplex PCR, size selection and purification. Libraries were sequenced paired-end with 100 bp reads on an Illumina HiSeq2000. As for the original processing: SOAPnuke was used to process the reads, throwing out any read that had adapters, had uncalled bases, had a mean Phred below 15, or lacked an exact constant-primer or identifier match. COPE v1.2.5 was used to merge high-quality paired reads. Each unique nucleotide sequence was defined as a clonotype, and clonotypes were aligned to IMGT TRB V, D and J references with MiTCR v1.1. The analysis was limited to V-J combinations with a frequency above 0.0001, which together covered over 99% of the repertoires. For each V-J combination, a TCR clonal expansion and chaos score was defined as F50 clonal expansion divided by the chaos observed in the TCRdist matrix. Welch's t-statistics and random forest were used to narrow the features down to 10 to 15 V-J combinations, which were then fed into a naive Bayes classifier. The similarity between thyroid and blood repertoires was quantified using the Morisita-Horn index. Using fastp trimming at Q25 and MiXCR clonotype assembly, TCRdb reanalyzed the public sequencing data and kept in-frame beta chains. CDR3 protein sequences are deduplicated, and each keeps its most common genes and DNA. These V and J calls are TCRdb output, not the study's own analysis. Recorded for this sample are about 700,000 distinct CDR3 sequences; roughly two fifths of them occurred a single time. Less than 55% of the sample is held by the ten biggest clonotypes.

The ophthalmopathy patients had moderately to severely active disease, with a Clinical Activity Score of 3 or higher, a NOSPECS grade of 4 or higher, and a disease duration of less than 3 months. Patients with other autoimmune diseases, uncontrolled infections, pregnancy or lactation were excluded. Clinical symptoms, serum thyroxine, TRAb, thyroid ultrasound and orbital computed tomography were used for diagnosis. Using Ficoll-Paque density gradient centrifugation, PBMCs were isolated from about 9.4 ml of fresh peripheral blood. Total RNA was extracted using Trizol reagent, and RNA quality was checked on an Agilent 2100 Bioanalyzer. This clonotype has ten or more counts. Its antigen remains undetermined. Base qualities are not provided; no much larger clone lies one nucleotide away.

The receptor comes from an adult man with Graves' ophthalmopathy. Recombination linked TRBV10-3 to TRBJ1-2; the D gene identity is not certain. Sequencing was performed on peripheral blood. The CDR3 region has the sequence CAISEENGYGYTF. The nucleotide sequence reads TGTGCCATCAGTGAGGAGAACGGCTATGGCTACACCTTC.